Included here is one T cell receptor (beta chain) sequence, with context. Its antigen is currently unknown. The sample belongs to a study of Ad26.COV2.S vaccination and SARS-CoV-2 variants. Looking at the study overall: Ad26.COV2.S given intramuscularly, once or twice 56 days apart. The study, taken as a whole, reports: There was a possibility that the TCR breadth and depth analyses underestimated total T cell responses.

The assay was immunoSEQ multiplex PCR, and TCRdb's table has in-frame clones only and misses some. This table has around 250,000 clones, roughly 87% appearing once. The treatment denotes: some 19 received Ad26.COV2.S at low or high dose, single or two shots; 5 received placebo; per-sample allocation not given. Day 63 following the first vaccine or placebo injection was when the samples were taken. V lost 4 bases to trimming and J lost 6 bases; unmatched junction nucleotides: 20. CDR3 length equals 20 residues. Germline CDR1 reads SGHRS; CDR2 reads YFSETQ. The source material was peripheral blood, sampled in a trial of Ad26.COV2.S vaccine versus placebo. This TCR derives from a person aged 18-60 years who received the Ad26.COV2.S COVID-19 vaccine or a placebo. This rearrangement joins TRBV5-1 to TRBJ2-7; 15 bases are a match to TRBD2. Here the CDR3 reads CASSLTPGLAGGSGVREQYF. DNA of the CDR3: TGCGCCAGCAGCCTAACTCCGGGACTAGCGGGGGGCTCAGGCGTGCGCGAGCAGTACTTC.